One and the same sample provided the 9 T cell receptor beta chains below, sequenced in a study of T cells after yellow fever vaccination. TCRdb analysed the 5' RACE reads with MiXCR anew, one entry per CDR3 protein. The sample has approximately 600,000 distinct CDR3 sequences; 9% to 15% are singletons. The sequencing used PBMCs, collected on the day of the yellow fever booster vaccination. These receptors were taken from a man younger than 40 who received the YFV17D yellow fever vaccine.

This clonotype was observed a few times. The V and J genes are TRBV6-1 and TRBJ1-4; TRBD1 agrees at 9 bases. Germline V gene sequence: CDR1 MNHNS, CDR2 SASEGT. This CDR3 is 14 amino acids long. V shed 6 bases and J 8 bases; nucleotides not matched to a gene: 7. The CDR3 sequence: CASRRDRVGEKLFF. Written as DNA, the CDR3 is TGTGCCAGCAGACGGGACAGGGTAGGCGAAAAACTGTTTTTT.

This clonotype was counted between two and nine times. J is TRBJ2-7 and V is TRBV5-1; TRBD2 aligns across 7 bases. The CDR3 covers 13 residues. Germline loops: CDR1 SGHRS, CDR2 YFSETQ. V trimming: 4 bases; J trimming: 6 bases; junction bases outside the gene matches: 7. Written as DNA, the CDR3 is TGCGCCAGCAGCCAACGGGAGGCTTCCGAGCAGTACTTC. This sequence encodes CASSQREASEQYF.

J is TRBJ1-1 and V is TRBV6-5; D ambiguous. The germline gives CDR1 MNHEY, CDR2 SVGAGI. V lost 6 bases, J lost 0 bases, and 11 bases lay in between. This CDR3 comprises 14 residues. CDR3 in amino acids: CASSQRQLNTEAFF. The CDR3 nucleotides are TGTGCCAGCAGCCAAAGGCAGTTGAACACTGAAGCTTTCTTT.

A few counts support this clonotype. The chain has TRBV5-1 and TRBJ1-1; D unclear. The V and J ends lost 0 bases and 1 base respectively, with 7 bases between them. CDR1 SGHRS and CDR2 YFSETQ come from the germline V gene. CDR3 length: 14 amino acids. CDR3 sequence: CASSLAQKNTEAFF. Written as DNA, the CDR3 is TGCGCCAGCAGCTTGGCGCAAAAGAACACTGAAGCTTTCTTT. Full variable domain (outside the CDR3, taken from reference TRBV5-1 and TRBJ1-1): KAGVTQTPRYLIKTRGQQVTLSCSPISGHRSVSWYQQTPGQGLQFLFEYFSETQRNKGNFPGRFSGRQFSNSRSEMNVSTLELGDSALYLCASSLAQKNTEAFFGQGTRLTVV.

The table lists this clonotype with a few counts. The chain employs TRBV5-6 and TRBJ2-1, with D unresolved. The CDR3 extends over 15 amino acids. Deletions cut 2 bases from V and 2 bases from J, with 11 bases between. CDR1 SGHDT and CDR2 YYEEEE come from the germline V gene. For the CDR3, the DNA is TGTGCCAGCAGCTTAAGACTTGGGGCCTACAATGAGCAGTTCTTC. This gives the protein CASSLRLGAYNEQFF.

The chain couples TRBV7-8 to TRBJ1-1, with a weak D call TRBD1 (5 bases). V lost 1 base and J 1 base, leaving 13 bases between the germline ends. The CDR3 covers 16 residues. CDR1 is SGHVS and CDR2 is FQNEAQ in the germline V gene. The CDR3 loop is CASSLVGGLANTEAFF. In DNA form, the CDR3 reads TGTGCCAGCAGCTTAGTCGGGGGATTGGCGAACACTGAAGCTTTCTTT.

This clonotype was seen more than once but under ten times. This chain uses TRBV19 with TRBJ2-7; 9 positions agree with TRBD1. J gave up 6 bases and V 10 bases, and 7 bases lay outside the gene matches. The germline gives CDR1 LNHDA, CDR2 SQIVND (reference sequence). The CDR3 extends over 12 amino acids. CDR3 DNA sequence: TGTGCCACCTGGGACAGGGAGGGCGAGCAGTACTTC. Residues: CATWDREGEQYF. Filled out from reference TRBV19 and TRBJ2-7, the complete variable domain reads DGGITQSPKYLFRKEGQNVTLSCEQNLNHDAMYWYRQDPGQGLRLIYYSQIVNDFQKGDIAEGYSVSREKKESFPLTVTSAQKNPTAFYLCATWDREGEQYFGPGTRLTVT.

Many counts were recorded for this clonotype. V gene TRBV4-2 combines with J gene TRBJ2-7; tentatively, D is TRBD1 (6 bases). This CDR3 contains 13 residues. V lost 4 bases and J 5 bases, leaving 12 bases between the germline ends. CDR1 is LGHNA, CDR2 YNFKEQ, per germline. The CDR3 DNA reads as TGTGCCAGCAGCCTTAGAGGGGGAAACGAGCAGTACTTC. This sequence encodes CASSLRGGNEQYF.

The rearrangement joins TRBV11-2 to TRBJ2-6, with D tentatively TRBD1 (6 bases). There are 18 residues in the CDR3. Trimming took off 5 bases at V and 0 bases at J, with 17 bases between the two ends. The germline V gene has CDR1 SGHAT and CDR2 FQNNGV. The DNA for the CDR3 is TGTGCCAGCAGCCCCCGTGGGGGCAGACGCTCTGGGGCCAACGTCCTGACTTTC. Translated, it gives CASSPRGGRRSGANVLTF.